This T cell receptor beta chain came from a study of cytomegalovirus exposure and HLA in healthy donors. The study, taken as a whole, reports: Earlier findings revealed that most TCR beta V segments proved productive either about 87% or about 30% of the time.

Germline CDR1 reads SGHRS; CDR2 reads YFSETQ. The CDR3 consists of 18 residues. With V trimmed by 1 base and J by 5 bases, 11 bases remained unmatched. Regarding donors, all were healthy bone marrow donors. Both 60 Vbeta primers and 13 Jbeta primers went into the PCR. This table comes from immunoSEQ multiplex PCR, and its TCRdb copy is limited to in-frame clones, with some not included. The sample has approximately 110,000 clones; around 74% are singletons. On this clone itself: Antigen: not known.

The sample consisted of PBMCs. J is TRBJ2-1 and V is TRBV5-1; 11 nucleotides agree with TRBD1. The TCR sequence derives from a woman aged 50 to 60 in good health and CMV-seropositive. The CDR3 spells CASSLSGQGAYFNNEQFF. The CDR3 DNA reads TGCGCCAGCAGCTTGTCAGGACAGGGGGCATATTTCAACAATGAGCAGTTCTTC.